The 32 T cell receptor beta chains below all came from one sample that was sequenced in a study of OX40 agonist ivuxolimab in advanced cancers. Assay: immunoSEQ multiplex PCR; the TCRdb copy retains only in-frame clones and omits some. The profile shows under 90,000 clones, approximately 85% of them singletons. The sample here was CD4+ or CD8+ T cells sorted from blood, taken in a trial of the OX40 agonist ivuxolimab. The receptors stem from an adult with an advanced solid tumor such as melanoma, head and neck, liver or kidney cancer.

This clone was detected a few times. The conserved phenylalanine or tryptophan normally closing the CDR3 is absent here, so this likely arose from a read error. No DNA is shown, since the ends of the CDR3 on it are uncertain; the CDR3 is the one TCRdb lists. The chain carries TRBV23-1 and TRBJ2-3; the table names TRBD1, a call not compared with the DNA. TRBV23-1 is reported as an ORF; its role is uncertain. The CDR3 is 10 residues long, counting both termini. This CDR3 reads CARRPRPGEH.

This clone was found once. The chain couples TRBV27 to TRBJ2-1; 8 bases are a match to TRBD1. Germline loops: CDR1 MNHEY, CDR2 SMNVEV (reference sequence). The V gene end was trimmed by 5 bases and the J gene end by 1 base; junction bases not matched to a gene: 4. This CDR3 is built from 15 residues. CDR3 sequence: CASSRQGRSYNEQFF. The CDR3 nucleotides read TGTGCCAGCAGTCGACAGGGGCGATCCTACAATGAGCAGTTCTTC.

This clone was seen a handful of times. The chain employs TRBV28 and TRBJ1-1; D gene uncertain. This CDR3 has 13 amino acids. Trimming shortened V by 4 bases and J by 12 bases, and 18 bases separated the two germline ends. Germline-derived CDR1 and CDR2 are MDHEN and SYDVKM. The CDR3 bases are TGTGCCAGCAGTTCCCCGGCATACATGGTGTCTTTCTTT. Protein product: CASSSPAYMVSFF.

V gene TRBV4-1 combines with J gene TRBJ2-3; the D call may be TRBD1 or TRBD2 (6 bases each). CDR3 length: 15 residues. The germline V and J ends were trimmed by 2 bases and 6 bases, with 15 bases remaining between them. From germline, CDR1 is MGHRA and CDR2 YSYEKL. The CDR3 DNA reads TGCGCCAGCAGCCAATCACAGGGAGGAAGGGATACGCAGTATTTT. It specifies CASSQSQGGRDTQYF.

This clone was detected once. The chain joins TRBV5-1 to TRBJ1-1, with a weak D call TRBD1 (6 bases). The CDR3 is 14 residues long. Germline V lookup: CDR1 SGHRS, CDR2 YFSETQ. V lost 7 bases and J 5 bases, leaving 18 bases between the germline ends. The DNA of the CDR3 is TGCGCCAGCGGACTACAGGGTCTTAATACTGAAGCTTTCTTT. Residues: CASGLQGLNTEAFF.

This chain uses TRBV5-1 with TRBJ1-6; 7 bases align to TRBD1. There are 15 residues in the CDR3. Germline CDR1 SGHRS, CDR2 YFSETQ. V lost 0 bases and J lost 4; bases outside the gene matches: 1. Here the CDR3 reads CASSLEGQYNSPLHF. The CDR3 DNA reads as TGCGCCAGCAGCTTGGAGGGACAGTATAATTCACCCCTCCACTTT.

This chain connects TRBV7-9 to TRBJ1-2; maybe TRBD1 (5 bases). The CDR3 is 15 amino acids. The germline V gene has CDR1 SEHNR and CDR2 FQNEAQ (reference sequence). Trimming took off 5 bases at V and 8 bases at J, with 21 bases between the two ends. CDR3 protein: CASSLGVGQAGGYTF. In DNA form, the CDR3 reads TGTGCCAGCAGCCTCGGTGTGGGGCAGGCGGGAGGCTACACCTTC.

In nucleotides, the CDR3 is TGTGCCAGTAGTACAACGGGACAGAGCAAAACGCCCCAGCATTTT. This translates into CASSTTGQSKTPQHF. The chain employs TRBV19 and TRBJ1-5; 7 bases map to TRBD1. CDR1 is LNHDA and CDR2 is SQIVND in the germline V gene (reference sequence). With 4 bases clipped from V and 9 bases from J, the junction kept 12 bases outside the gene matches. The CDR3 runs to 15 residues.

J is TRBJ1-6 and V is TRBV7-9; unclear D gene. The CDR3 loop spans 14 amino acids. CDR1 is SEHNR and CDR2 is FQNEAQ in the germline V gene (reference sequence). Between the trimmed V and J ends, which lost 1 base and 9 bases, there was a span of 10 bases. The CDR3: CASSLGQRGSPLHF. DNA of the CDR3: TGTGCCAGCAGCTTAGGGCAACGGGGTTCACCCCTCCACTTT.

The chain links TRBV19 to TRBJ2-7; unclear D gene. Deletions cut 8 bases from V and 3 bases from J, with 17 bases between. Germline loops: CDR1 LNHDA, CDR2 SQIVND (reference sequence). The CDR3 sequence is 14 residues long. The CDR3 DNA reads TGTGCCAGTCGAAATTCCCCCCATTACTACGAGCAGTACTTC. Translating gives CASRNSPHYYEQYF.

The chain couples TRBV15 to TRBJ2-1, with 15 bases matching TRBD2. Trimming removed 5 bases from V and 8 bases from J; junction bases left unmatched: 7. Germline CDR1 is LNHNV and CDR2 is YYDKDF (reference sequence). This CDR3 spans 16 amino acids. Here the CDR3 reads CATSLGLAGGRDEQFF. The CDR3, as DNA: TGTGCCACCAGCCTAGGACTAGCGGGAGGGCGTGATGAGCAGTTCTTC.

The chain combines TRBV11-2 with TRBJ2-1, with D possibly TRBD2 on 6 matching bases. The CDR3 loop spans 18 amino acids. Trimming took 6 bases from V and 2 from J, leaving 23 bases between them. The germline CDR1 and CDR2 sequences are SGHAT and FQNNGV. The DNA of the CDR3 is TGTGCCAGCAGGGACCAGGACTACCAAAGGGGAACCTACAATGAGCAGTTCTTC. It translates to CASRDQDYQRGTYNEQFF.

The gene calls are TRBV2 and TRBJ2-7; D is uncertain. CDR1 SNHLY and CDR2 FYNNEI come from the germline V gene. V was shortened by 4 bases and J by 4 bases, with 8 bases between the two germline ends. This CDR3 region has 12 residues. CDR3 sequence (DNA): TGTGCCAGCAGTGTTCTGGGGTACGAGCAGTACGTC. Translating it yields CASSVLGYEQYV.

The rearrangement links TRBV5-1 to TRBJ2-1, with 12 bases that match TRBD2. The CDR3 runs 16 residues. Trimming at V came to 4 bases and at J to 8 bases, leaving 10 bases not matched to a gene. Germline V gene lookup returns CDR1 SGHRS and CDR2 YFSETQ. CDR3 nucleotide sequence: TGCGCCAGCAGCCCCCACCTAGCGGGAGGGCGGGATGAGCAGTTCTTC. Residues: CASSPHLAGGRDEQFF.

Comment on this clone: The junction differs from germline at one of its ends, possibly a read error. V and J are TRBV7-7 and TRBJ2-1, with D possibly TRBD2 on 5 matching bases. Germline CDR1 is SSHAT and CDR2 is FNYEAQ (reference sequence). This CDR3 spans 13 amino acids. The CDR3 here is CASSLDLNGEQFF. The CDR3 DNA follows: TGTGCTAGCAGCTTGGACTTAAATGGTGAGCAGTTCTTC.

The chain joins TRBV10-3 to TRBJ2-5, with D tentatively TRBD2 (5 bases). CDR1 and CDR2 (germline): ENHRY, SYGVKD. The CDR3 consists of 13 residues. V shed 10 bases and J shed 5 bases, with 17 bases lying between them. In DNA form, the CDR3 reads TGTGCCACCGGGTCGAGGGCGGTGGAGACCCAGTACTTC. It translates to CATGSRAVETQYF.

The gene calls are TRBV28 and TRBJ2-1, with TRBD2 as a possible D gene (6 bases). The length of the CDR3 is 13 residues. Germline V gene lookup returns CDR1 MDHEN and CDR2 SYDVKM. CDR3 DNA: TGTGCAAGTGGGGCGGGAACCTACAATGAGCAGTTCTTC. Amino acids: CASGAGTYNEQFF. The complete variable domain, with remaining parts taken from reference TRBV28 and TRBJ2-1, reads DVKVTQSSRYLVKRTGEKVFLECVQDMDHENMFWYRQDPGLGLRLIYFSYDVKMKEKGDIPEGYSVSREKKERFSLILESASTNQTSMYLCASGAGTYNEQFFGPGTRLTVL.

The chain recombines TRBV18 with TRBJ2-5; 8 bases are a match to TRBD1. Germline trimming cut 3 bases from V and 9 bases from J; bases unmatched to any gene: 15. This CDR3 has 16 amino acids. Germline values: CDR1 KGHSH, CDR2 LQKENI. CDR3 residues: CASSPTGTGFLSAQYF. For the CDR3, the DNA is TGTGCCAGCTCACCTACCGGGACAGGTTTTTTATCGGCCCAGTACTTC. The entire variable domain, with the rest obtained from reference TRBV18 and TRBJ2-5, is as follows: NAGVMQNPRHLVRRRGQEARLRCSPMKGHSHVYWYRQLPEEGLKFMVYLQKENIIDESGMPKERFSAEFPKEGPSILRIQQVVRGDSAAYFCASSPTGTGFLSAQYFGPGTRLLVL.

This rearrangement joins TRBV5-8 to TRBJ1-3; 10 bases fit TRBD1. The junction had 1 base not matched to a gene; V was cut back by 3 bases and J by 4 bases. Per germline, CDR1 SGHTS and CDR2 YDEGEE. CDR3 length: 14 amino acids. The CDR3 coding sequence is TGTGCCAGCAGCTCGGACAGGGGGGGAAACACCATATATTTT. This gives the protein CASSSDRGGNTIYF.

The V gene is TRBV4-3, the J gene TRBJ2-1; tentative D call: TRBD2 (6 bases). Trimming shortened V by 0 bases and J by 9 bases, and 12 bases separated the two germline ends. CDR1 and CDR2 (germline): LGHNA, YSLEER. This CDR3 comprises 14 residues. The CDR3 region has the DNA TGCGCCAGCAGCCAAGAAGGTGGAGCGGGTGAGCAGTTCTTC. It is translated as CASSQEGGAGEQFF.

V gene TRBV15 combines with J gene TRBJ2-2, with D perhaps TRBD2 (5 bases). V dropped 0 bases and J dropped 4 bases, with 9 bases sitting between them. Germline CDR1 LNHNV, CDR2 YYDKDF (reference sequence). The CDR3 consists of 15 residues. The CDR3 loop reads CATSRESRGTGELFF. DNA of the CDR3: TGTGCCACCAGCAGAGAATCCCGGGGCACCGGGGAGCTGTTTTTT.

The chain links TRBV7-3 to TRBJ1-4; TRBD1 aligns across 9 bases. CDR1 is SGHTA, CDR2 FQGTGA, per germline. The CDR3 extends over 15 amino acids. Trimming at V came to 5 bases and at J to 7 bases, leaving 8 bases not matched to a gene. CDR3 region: CASSPRGQGGEKLFF. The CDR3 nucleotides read TGTGCCAGCAGCCCCAGGGGACAGGGAGGTGAAAAACTGTTTTTT.

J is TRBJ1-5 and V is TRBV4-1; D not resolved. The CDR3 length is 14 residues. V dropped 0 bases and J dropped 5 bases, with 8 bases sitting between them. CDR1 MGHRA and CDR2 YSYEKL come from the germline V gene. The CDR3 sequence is CASSQEGSYQPQHF. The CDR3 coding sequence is TGCGCCAGCAGCCAAGAGGGCAGCTATCAGCCCCAGCATTTT.

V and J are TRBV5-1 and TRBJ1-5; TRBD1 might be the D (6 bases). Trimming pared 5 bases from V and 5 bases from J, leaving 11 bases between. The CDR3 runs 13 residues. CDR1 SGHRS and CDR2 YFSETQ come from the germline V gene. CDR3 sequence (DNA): TGCGCCAGCAGTTCACAGGGTGATCAGCCCCAGCATTTT. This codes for CASSSQGDQPQHF.

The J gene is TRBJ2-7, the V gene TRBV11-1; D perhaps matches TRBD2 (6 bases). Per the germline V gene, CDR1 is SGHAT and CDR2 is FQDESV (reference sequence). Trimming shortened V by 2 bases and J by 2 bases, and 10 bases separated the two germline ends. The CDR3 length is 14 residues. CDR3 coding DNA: TGTGCCAGCAGCTTACTGCGGGGCCCCTACGAGCAGTACTTC. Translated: CASSLLRGPYEQYF.

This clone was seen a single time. CDR3 coding DNA: TGTGCCAGCCCTTGGCACACAGGGTCGACTGATGAAAAACTGTTTTTT. It codes for CASPWHTGSTDEKLFF. The chain carries TRBV6-4 and TRBJ1-4; weak D call: TRBD1 (6 bases). Germline V lookup: CDR1 MRHNA, CDR2 SNTAGT. CDR3 length: 16 amino acids. V lost 8 bases to trimming and J lost 6 bases, with 22 bases between them.

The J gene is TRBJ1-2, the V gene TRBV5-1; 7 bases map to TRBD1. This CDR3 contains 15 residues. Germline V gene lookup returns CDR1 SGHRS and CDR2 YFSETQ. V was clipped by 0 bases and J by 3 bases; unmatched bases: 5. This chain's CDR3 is CASSLAPGTDYGYTF. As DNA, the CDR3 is TGCGCCAGCAGCTTGGCCCCCGGGACAGACTATGGCTACACCTTC.

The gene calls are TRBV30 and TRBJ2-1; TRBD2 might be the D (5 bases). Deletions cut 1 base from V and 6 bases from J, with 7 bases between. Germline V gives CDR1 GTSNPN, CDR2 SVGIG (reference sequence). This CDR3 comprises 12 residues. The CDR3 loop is CAWSGAGNEQFF. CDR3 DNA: TGTGCCTGGAGTGGGGCGGGCAATGAGCAGTTCTTC. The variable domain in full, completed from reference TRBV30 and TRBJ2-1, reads SQTIHQWPATLVQPVGSPLSLECTVEGTSNPNLYWYRQAAGRGLQLLFYSVGIGQISSEVPQNLSASRPQDRQFILSSKKLLLSDSGFYLCAWSGAGNEQFFGPGTRLTVL.

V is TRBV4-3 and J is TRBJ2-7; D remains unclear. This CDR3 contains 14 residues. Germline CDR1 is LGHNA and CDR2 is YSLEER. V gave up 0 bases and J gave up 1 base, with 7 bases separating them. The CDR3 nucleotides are TGCGCCAGCAGCCAAGAAAACTTATCCTACGAGCAGTACTTC. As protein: CASSQENLSYEQYF.

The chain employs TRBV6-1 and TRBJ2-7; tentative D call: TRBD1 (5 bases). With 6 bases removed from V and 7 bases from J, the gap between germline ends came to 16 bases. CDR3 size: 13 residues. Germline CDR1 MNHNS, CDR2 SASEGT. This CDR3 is CASRTQGVGEQYV. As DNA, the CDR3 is TGTGCCAGCAGGACCCAAGGGGTCGGTGAGCAGTACGTC.

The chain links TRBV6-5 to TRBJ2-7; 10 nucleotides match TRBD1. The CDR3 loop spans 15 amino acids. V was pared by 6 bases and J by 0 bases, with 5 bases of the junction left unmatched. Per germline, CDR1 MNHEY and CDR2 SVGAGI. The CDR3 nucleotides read TGTGCCAGCAGCCCCGGGACAGGGGCCTCCTACGAGCAGTACGTC. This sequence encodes CASSPGTGASYEQYV.

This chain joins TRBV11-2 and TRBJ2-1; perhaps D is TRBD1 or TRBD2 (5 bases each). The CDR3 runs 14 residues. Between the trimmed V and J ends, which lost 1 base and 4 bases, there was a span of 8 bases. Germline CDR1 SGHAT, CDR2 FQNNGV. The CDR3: CASSLVGAYNEQFF. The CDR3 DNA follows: TGTGCCAGCAGCTTAGTCGGGGCTTACAATGAGCAGTTCTTC. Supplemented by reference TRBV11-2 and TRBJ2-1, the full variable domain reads EAGVAQSPRYKIIEKRQSVAFWCNPISGHATLYWYQQILGQGPKLLIQFQNNGVVDDSQLPKDRFSAERLKGVDSTLKIQPAKLEDSAVYLCASSLVGAYNEQFFGPGTRLTVL.